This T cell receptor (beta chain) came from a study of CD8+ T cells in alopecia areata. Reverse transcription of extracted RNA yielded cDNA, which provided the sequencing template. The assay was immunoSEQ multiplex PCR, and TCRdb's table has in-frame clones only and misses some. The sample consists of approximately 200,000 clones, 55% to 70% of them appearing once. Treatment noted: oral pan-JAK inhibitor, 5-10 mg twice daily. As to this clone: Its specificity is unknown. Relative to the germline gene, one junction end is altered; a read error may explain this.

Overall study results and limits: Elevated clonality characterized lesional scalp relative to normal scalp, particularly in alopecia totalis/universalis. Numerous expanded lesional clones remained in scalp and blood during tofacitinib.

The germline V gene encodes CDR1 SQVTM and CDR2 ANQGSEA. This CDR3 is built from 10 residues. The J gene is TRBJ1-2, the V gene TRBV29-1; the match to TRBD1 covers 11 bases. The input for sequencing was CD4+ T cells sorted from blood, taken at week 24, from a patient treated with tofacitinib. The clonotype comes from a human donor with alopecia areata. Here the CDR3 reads CSVEGTGGLF. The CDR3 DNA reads TGCAGCGTTGAGGGGACAGGGGGTCTCTTC.